The entry that follows covers one T cell receptor (beta chain) sequence. Cohorts were determined from participant-reported clinical history. Each recovered donor of Cohort 3 presented with two negative PCRs, clearance, or symptom resolution. The CDR3 length is 14 residues. CDR1 is SGHNT and CDR2 is YENEEA in the germline V gene. With 5 bases removed from V and 4 bases from J, the gap between germline ends came to 11 bases. Study processing details: Amplification with reference gene primers provided the estimates of nucleated cell counts. The method was immunoSEQ multiplex PCR; TCRdb's version includes in-frame clones alone and lacks a portion of them. That table supplies the V and J calls and clone size; D and trimming were determined from the DNA. The table has about 250,000 clones, 80% to 85% seen once. The source of the sample is a study of blood T cell repertoires in COVID-19.

This TCR derives from a man aged 50 or older who had recovered from COVID-19. The J gene is TRBJ2-2, the V gene TRBV11-3; weak D call: TRBD1 (6 bases). The sample comprised PBMCs or T cells enriched from blood (not recorded which). CDR3 residues: CASSHQDSTGELFF. In nucleotides, the CDR3 is TGTGCCAGCAGCCACCAGGACAGCACCGGGGAGCTGTTTTTT. The entire variable domain, with the rest obtained from reference TRBV11-3 and TRBJ2-2, is as follows: EAGVVQSPRYKIIEKKQPVAFWCNPISGHNTLYWYLQNLGQGPELLIRYENEEAVDDSQLPKDRFSAERLKGVDSTLKIQPAELGDSAVYLCASSHQDSTGELFFGEGSRLTVL.